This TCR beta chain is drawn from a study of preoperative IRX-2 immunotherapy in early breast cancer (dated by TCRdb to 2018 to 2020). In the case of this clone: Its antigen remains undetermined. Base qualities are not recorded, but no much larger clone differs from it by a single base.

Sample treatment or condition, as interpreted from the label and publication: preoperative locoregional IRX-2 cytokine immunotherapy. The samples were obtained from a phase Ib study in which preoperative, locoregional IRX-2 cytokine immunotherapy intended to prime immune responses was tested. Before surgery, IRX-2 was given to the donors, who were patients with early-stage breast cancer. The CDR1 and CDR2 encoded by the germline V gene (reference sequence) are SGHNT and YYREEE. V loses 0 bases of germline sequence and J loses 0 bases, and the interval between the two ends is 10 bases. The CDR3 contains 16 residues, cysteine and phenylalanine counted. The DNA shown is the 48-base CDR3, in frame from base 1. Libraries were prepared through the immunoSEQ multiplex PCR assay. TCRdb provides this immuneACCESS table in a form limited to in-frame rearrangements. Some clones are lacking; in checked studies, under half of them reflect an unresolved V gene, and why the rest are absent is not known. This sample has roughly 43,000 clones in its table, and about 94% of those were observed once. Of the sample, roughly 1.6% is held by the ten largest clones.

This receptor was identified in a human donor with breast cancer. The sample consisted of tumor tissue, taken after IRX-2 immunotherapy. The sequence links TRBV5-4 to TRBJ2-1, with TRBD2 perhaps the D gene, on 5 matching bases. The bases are TGTGCCAGCAGCTTGGCCCCGCGGGTCTCCTACAATGAGCAGTTCTTC. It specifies CASSLAPRVSYNEQFF.